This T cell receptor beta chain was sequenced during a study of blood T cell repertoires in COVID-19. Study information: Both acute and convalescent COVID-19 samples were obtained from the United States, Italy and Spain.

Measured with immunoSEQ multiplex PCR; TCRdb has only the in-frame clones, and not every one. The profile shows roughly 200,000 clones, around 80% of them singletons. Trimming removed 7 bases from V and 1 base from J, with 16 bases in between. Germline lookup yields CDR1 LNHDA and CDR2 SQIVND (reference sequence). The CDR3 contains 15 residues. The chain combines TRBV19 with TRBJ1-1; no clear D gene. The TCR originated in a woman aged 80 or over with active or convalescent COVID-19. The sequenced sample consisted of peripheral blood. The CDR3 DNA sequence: TGTGCCAGTAAAATTTGGGCAGGCGAGAACACTGAAGCTTTCTTT. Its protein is CASKIWAGENTEAFF.